A single sample is the source of the 2 T cell receptor beta chains below, sequenced in a study of blood T cell repertoires in COVID-19. Libraries were prepared by immunoSEQ multiplex PCR; TCRdb keeps only in-frame clonotypes and omits some of them. The sample lists about 310,000 clones; about 91% were seen once. The sequencing sample was made of PBMCs or T cells enriched from blood (not recorded which). The receptor source for this set is a woman in her thirties or forties who had recovered from COVID-19.

This clone was picked up many times. V is TRBV19 and J is TRBJ2-6; D gene unclear. V was clipped by 3 bases and J by 0 bases, with 3 bases between them. The germline V gene encodes CDR1 LNHDA and CDR2 SQIVND (reference sequence). This CDR3 comprises 14 residues. CDR3 protein: CASSISSGANVLTF. CDR3 DNA sequence: TGTGCCAGTAGTATCAGCTCTGGGGCCAACGTCCTGACTTTC.

The table lists this clone with a count of one. V and J are TRBV2 and TRBJ1-1; weak D call: TRBD1 (6 bases). The CDR3 covers 14 residues. Germline CDR1 is SNHLY and CDR2 is FYNNEI. V was cut by 6 bases and J by 0 bases, with 11 bases left in between. The CDR3 DNA sequence: TGTGCCAGCAGCGCACAGGGATTGAACACTGAAGCTTTCTTT. It codes for CASSAQGLNTEAFF.